This T cell receptor (beta chain) was documented in a study of T-cell memory formation after mild COVID-19. Study-wide background: Clusters of TCRs were largely donor specific. Broader study findings: CD4/CD8 balance characterized clones contracting day 15 to 85, and CD4+ skew characterized later expanders.

A single record per CDR3 protein comes from TCRdb applying MiXCR to the 5' RACE reads. Among about 400,000 distinct CDR3 sequences listed, 23% were seen once. In the case of this clonotype: Its antigen is not identified.

Germline-derived CDR1 and CDR2 are SEHNR and FQNEAQ (reference sequence). V lost 7 bases and J 9 bases, leaving 6 bases between the germline ends. This CDR3 is 10 amino acids long. The specimen was PBMCs or a T cell subset sorted from them (not recorded which). The TCR originated in an adult woman who had mild COVID-19 (a few samples of this study predate the infection). Cell type and time point are not known. The J gene is TRBJ2-2, the V gene TRBV7-9; D is uncertain. For the CDR3, the DNA is TGTGCCAGCAACTACCGGGAGCTGTTTTTT. Protein sequence: CASNYRELFF. Supplemented by reference TRBV7-9 and TRBJ2-2, the full variable domain reads DTGVSQNPRHKITKRGQNVTFRCDPISEHNRLYWYRQTLGQGPEFLTYFQNEAQLEKSRLLSDRFSAERPKGSFSTLEIQRTEQGDSAMYLCASNYRELFFGEGSRLTVL.